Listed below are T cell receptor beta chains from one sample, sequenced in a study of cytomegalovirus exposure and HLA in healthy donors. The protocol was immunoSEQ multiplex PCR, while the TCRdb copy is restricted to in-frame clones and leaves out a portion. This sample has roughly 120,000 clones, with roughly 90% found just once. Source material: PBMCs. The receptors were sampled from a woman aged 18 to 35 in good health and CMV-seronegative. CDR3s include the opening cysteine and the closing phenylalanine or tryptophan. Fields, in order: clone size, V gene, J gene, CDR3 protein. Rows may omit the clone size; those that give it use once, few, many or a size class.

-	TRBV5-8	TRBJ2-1	CASSLTSGWGEDEQFF
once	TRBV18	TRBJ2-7	CASSLTGDSYEQYF
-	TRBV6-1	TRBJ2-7	CASSRAGESGEQYF
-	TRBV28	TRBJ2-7	CATLAGGLVEQYF
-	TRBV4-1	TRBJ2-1	CASSHAYDRGQDEQFF
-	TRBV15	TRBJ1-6	CATSKLTGADSPLHF
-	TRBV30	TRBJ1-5	CAWALGQGARPQHF
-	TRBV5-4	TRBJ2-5	CASSSAGGPGTQYF
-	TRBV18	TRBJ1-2	CASSPGQTANYGYTF
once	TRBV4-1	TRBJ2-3	CASSQVFLTDTQYF
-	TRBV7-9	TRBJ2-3	CASSMGTEGTDTQYF
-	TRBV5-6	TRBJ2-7	CASGTGTGGYEQYF
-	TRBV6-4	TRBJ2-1	CASSEESAGGSEQFF
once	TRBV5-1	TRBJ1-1	CASSLDYLTGEDGTEAFF
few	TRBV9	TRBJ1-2	CASSVLAGGYGYTF
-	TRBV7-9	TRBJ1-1	CASSLAAGKNTEAFF
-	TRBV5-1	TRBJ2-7	CASTFLKEGSYEQYF
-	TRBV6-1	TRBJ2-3	CASSVDGLQATDTQYF
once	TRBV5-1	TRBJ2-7	CASSTGSYSYEQYF
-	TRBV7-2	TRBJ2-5	CASSPQGTQYF
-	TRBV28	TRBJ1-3	CASRAQPGNTIYF
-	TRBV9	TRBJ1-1	CASSPRQGARVNTEAFF
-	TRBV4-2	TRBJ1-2	CASSQGSGDYGYTF
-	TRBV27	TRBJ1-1	CASSLGRTVEAFF
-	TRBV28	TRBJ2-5	CASSLAGSGETQYF
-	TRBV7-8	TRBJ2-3	CASSLAMRLALSEDTQYF
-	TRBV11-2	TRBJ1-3	CASSRNGGAGNTIYF
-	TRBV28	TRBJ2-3	CASSPRRLAGEADTQYF
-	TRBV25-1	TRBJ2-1	CASSVAGDLDEQFF
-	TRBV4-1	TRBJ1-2	CASSQAAGANYGYTF
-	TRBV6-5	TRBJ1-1	CASTRTGNTEAFF
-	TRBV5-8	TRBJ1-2	CASTSSDPDRVWGYTF
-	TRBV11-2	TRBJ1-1	CASSSRTGRQGLAFF
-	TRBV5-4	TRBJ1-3	CASSGGTGLSRGDTIYF
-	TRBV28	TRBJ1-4	CASSFGRELGANEKLFF
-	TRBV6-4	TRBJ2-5	CASAGLAGGRETQYF
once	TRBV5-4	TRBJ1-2	CASSPGQSYGYTF
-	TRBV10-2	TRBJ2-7	CASSEELAGGYEQYF
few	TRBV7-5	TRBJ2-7	CARSSLTGPGEIRRYF
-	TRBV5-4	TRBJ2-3	CASSSPGQGWDTQYF
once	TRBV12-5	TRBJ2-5	CASGPDRETQYF
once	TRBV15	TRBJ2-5	CATSRARQETQYF
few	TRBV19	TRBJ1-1	CASSIDGTNPEAFF
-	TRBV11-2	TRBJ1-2	CASSLLRTALYGYTF
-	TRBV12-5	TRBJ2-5	CASGLGTGGGTQYF
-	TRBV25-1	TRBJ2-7	CASSDRGIYEQYF
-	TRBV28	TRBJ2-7	CASSSLDRSSYEQYF
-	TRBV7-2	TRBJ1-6	CASSLVSGVFDSPLHF
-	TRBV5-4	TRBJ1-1	CASSIIRGTEAFF
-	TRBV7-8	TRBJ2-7	CASSPFRLSSYEQYF
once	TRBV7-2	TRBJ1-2	CASSPDRGANYGYTF
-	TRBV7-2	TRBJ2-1	CASSLVGGLAGNNEQFF
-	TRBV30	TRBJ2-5	CAWSGGYQETQYF
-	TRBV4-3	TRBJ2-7	CASSQLLAGGSGEQYF
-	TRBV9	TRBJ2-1	CASSVTPGLEGQFF
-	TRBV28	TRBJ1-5	CASRPRGEVQPQHF
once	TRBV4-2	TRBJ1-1	CASSQSSRPNTEAFF
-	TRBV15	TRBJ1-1	CATSRDYYYPGGTDTEAFF
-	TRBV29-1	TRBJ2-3	CSVEGGFEADTQYF
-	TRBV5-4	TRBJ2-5	CASSRQIQETQYF